The clone carrying this T cell receptor (beta chain) was observed a single time. The sample comes from a study of siplizumab effects on memory and regulatory T cells. Assay: immunoSEQ multiplex PCR; the TCRdb copy retains only in-frame clones and omits some. The repertoire holds roughly 93,000 clones, with 90% to 95% as singletons. From germline, CDR1 is MNHNS and CDR2 SASEGT. V shed 6 bases and J 6 bases; nucleotides not matched to a gene: 8. This CDR3 has 15 amino acids. Sample: non-Treg CD4+ T cells sorted from blood. The sequence derives from a human donor in good health. V gene TRBV6-1 combines with J gene TRBJ1-6, with 7 bases matching TRBD1. The CDR3 DNA follows: TGTGCCAGCAGGATCGTGGGACAGCGTAATTCACCCCTCCACTTT. Amino acid sequence: CASRIVGQRNSPLHF.